This T cell receptor (beta chain) was observed in a study of T cell repertoires in cytomegalovirus infection. Whole-study context: CMV infection and matching HLA type were both indicated by public TCR beta signatures.

TCRdb reanalysed the reads using MiXCR and keeps one entry per CDR3 protein. The profile shows more than 650,000 distinct CDR3 sequences, less than 40% of them singletons. The CDR3 runs 17 residues. Trimming took 5 bases from V and 0 from J, leaving 20 bases between them. The germline V gene has CDR1 SGHVS and CDR2 FQNEAQ. About this clonotype: Antigen specificity is unknown.

Study-wide findings and caveats: The study found HLA-C-restricted CMV-specific TCR beta clonotypes dominating the ex vivo response. Carriers of CMV plus the relevant HLA were identified by cumulative public TCR beta family frequency.

This TCR was recovered from a human donor in good health (CMV status not recorded). Some clones in this sample may be carry-over from other donors' samples. Sequenced input: PBMCs. The rearrangement uses TRBV7-8 and TRBJ2-7; D is perhaps TRBD1 (6 bases). In nucleotides, the CDR3 is TGTGCCAGCAGCAAAAGGGCCGGGACACCGATCTCCTACGAGCAGTACTTC. Protein: CASSKRAGTPISYEQYF.